This T cell receptor (beta chain) was sequenced for a study of blood T cell repertoires in COVID-19. The overall study: Material from acute and convalescent COVID-19 was sourced from the United States, Italy and Spain. T cells, B-cell-depleted T cells, or PBMCs provided the cDNA or gDNA that served as material.

The CDR3 contains 13 residues. V was cut by 5 bases and J by 2 bases, with 7 bases left in between. The germline CDR1 and CDR2 sequences are SGHNT and YENEEA. In the original analysis: The authors estimated nucleated cell counts from reference gene primer amplification. Sequencing was performed with immunoSEQ multiplex PCR; in TCRdb, only in-frame clones are kept and a portion is missing. The DNA was the basis for D and trimming; V, J and clone size are from that table. In the table there are 200,000 or so clones, around 79% of which are singletons. The sample comprised peripheral blood. The chain links TRBV11-3 to TRBJ2-1, with D possibly being TRBD1 (5 bases). The sequence was obtained from a man aged 55-75 years with active or convalescent COVID-19. CDR3 coding DNA: TGTGCCAGCAGCAGACAGCCCTACAATGAGCAGTTCTTC. Encoded protein: CASSRQPYNEQFF.